These T cell receptor beta chains were read from a single sample in a study of read filtering for tumor transcriptome and immune sequencing. MiXCR was run by TCRdb on the reads, yielding one entry per CDR3 protein. The data hold about 58,000 distinct CDR3 sequences, with 10% to 15% observed a single time. The sequenced sample consisted of a population of CD138-negative cells sorted from bone marrow. Receptors originate from a donor at least 40 years old with multiple myeloma. Both conserved end residues are part of each CDR3. The order of the fields is clone size, D gene, J gene, V gene, CDR3 protein, CDR3 DNA. A D gene is named only where the DNA matches it firmly. Not all rows give a size; the values are once, few, many and, for expanded clones, a class.

many	.	TRBJ2-2	TRBV30	CAWSRRAGLTTGELFF	TGTGCCTGGAGTCGCCGGGCAGGGCTGACCACCGGGGAGCTGTTTTTT
.	TRBD1	TRBJ2-5	TRBV7-3	CASSLAGGRMVQETQYF	TGTGCCAGCAGCTTGGCAGGGGGAAGAATGGTCCAAGAGACCCAGTACTTC
many	TRBD1	TRBJ1-2	TRBV19	CASSRTTGGKNYGYTF	TGTGCCAGTAGTAGGACGACAGGGGGAAAAAACTATGGCTACACCTTC
many	.	TRBJ2-7	TRBV6-5	CASSYLIPGGPHEQYF	TGTGCCAGCAGTTACTTAATCCCAGGTGGGCCCCACGAGCAGTACTTC
many	.	TRBJ2-1	TRBV5-1	CASSPGTGEYNEQFF	TGCGCCAGCAGCCCCGGGACGGGAGAATACAATGAGCAGTTCTTC
many	.	TRBJ2-5	TRBV10-2	CASSFGDQETQYF	TGCGCCAGCAGTTTCGGGGACCAAGAGACCCAGTACTTC
.	.	TRBJ2-5	TRBV11-2	CASSRFRSRDNLKETQYF	TGTGCCAGCAGCAGATTCAGGTCCCGGGACAATCTCAAGGAGACCCAGTACTTC
many	.	TRBJ1-1	TRBV12-5	CASGLGAGAFF	TGTGCTAGTGGCTTAGGGGCAGGAGCTTTCTTT
many	TRBD1	TRBJ2-2	TRBV10-2	CASRQGGSGELFF	TGCGCCAGCCGACAGGGTGGTAGCGGGGAGCTGTTTTTT
.	TRBD1	TRBJ1-1	TRBV11-2	CASSSQTGMNAKAFF	TGTGCCAGCAGCTCCCAGACAGGGATGAACGCTAAAGCTTTCTTT
many	.	TRBJ1-6	TRBV28	CASSHGDVGGPTSSYNSPLHF	TGTGCCAGCAGTCACGGGGACGTGGGTGGCCCTACAAGCTCCTATAATTCACCCCTCCACTTT
.	.	TRBJ1-2	TRBV5-1	CASSALQGNYGYTF	TGCGCCAGCAGCGCACTACAGGGCAACTATGGCTACACCTTC
.	.	TRBJ2-2	TRBV7-8	CASSVDGVGGELFF	TGTGCCAGCAGCGTCGACGGGGTTGGGGGGGAGCTGTTTTTT
many	TRBD1	TRBJ1-4	TRBV7-9	CASSKPGQGFQTGEKLFF	TGTGCCAGCAGCAAACCGGGACAGGGATTTCAAACGGGTGAAAAACTGTTTTTT
.	TRBD2	TRBJ2-5	TRBV3-1	CASSQGGTRWETQYF	TGTGCCAGCAGCCAAGGAGGGACTAGGTGGGAGACCCAGTACTTC
many	TRBD1	TRBJ2-2	TRBV9	CASSVAQGAAGELFF	TGTGCCAGCAGCGTAGCGCAGGGGGCGGCCGGGGAGCTGTTTTTT
many	TRBD1	TRBJ1-1	TRBV16	CASSPTGSSTEAFF	TGTGCCAGCAGCCCGACAGGGTCTAGCACTGAAGCTTTCTTT
.	.	TRBJ1-5	TRBV7-6	CASSLHSGNSNQPQHF	TGTGCCAGCAGCTTACATTCTGGTAATAGCAATCAGCCCCAGCATTTT
.	TRBD1	TRBJ2-7	TRBV29-1	CSVAYPQGAYEQYF	TGCAGCGTAGCCTACCCCCAGGGGGCCTACGAGCAGTACTTC
many	.	TRBJ2-7	TRBV28	CASSSDSRVQYF	TGTGCCAGCAGTTCCGACTCAAGGGTGCAGTACTTC
many	TRBD1	TRBJ1-6	TRBV5-1	CASSLRAGGSPLHF	TGCGCCAGCAGCTTGAGGGCAGGGGGTTCACCCCTCCACTTT
many	TRBD2	TRBJ2-5	TRBV7-8	CASSLESLAGVVRYF	TGTGCCAGCAGCTTAGAATCGCTAGCGGGGGTCGTTAGGTACTTC
many	.	TRBJ2-4	TRBV2	CASSEQGLAKNIQYF	TGTGCCAGCAGTGAGCAGGGGCTAGCCAAAAACATTCAGTACTTC
many	TRBD1	TRBJ1-1	TRBV7-8	CASSLVQGANTEAFF	TGTGCCAGCAGCTTAGTGCAGGGGGCCAACACTGAAGCTTTCTTT
many	.	TRBJ1-1	TRBV7-3	CASSSQGQNTEAFF	TGTGCCAGCAGCTCACAGGGACAGAACACTGAAGCTTTCTTT
many	TRBD2	TRBJ2-1	TRBV20-1	CSAFSYRRAGLAGGNYNEQFF	TGCAGTGCTTTCTCCTACAGGCGTGCGGGACTAGCGGGGGGAAACTACAATGAGCAGTTCTTC
many	.	TRBJ2-3	TRBV5-1	CASSLDRSSTDTQYF	TGCGCCAGCAGCTTGGACAGATCTAGCACAGATACGCAGTATTTT
many	.	TRBJ1-5	TRBV11-3	CALAEQYSNQPQHF	TGTGCCCTCGCCGAGCAGTATAGCAATCAGCCCCAGCATTTT
many	.	TRBJ2-2	TRBV5-6	CASSLGTQSEFF	TGTGCCAGCAGCTTGGGAACACAATCAGAGTTTTTT
many	.	TRBJ2-3	TRBV7-9	CASSPTDGTDTQYF	TGTGCCAGCAGCCCCACGGATGGCACAGATACGCAGTATTTT
many	.	TRBJ1-6	TRBV12-3/TRBV12-4	CASSAQGQSPLHF	TGTGCCAGCAGTGCGCAGGGGCAATCACCCCTCCACTTT
many	TRBD2	TRBJ2-1	TRBV4-2	CASSQGLAGANEQFF	TGTGCCAGCAGCCAAGGGCTAGCGGGGGCCAATGAGCAGTTCTTC
many	.	TRBJ2-4	TRBV4-1	CASSQGLQGNIQYF	TGCGCCAGCAGCCAAGGACTACAGGGAAACATTCAGTACTTC
many	.	TRBJ1-1	TRBV9	CASTRQAGNTEAFF	TGTGCCAGCACCCGACAAGCGGGGAACACTGAAGCTTTCTTT
many	.	TRBJ2-6	TRBV9	CASSGQGMDSGANVLTF	TGTGCCAGCAGTGGCCAGGGGATGGACTCTGGGGCCAACGTCCTGACTTTC
.	TRBD2	TRBJ2-2	TRBV3-1	CASSPLLAEGPRTGELFF	TGTGCCAGCAGCCCCTTACTAGCGGAGGGCCCTAGGACCGGGGAGCTGTTTTTT
many	.	TRBJ2-7	TRBV28	CASRVRGQLSYEQYF	TGTGCCAGCAGGGTCCGCGGACAGCTCTCCTACGAGCAGTACTTC
many	TRBD2	TRBJ2-1	TRBV10-3	CATGLAGGYEQFF	TGTGCCACCGGACTAGCGGGAGGGTATGAGCAGTTCTTC
.	.	TRBJ2-1	TRBV5-1	CASSFWAVNEQFF	TGCGCCAGCAGCTTTTGGGCGGTGAATGAGCAGTTCTTC
many	.	TRBJ2-1	TRBV7-9	CASRGSGIDEQFF	TGTGCCAGCCGCGGGTCGGGTATCGATGAGCAGTTCTTC
many	TRBD1	TRBJ1-1	TRBV3-1	CASRKTGTGTFGAFF	TGTGCCAGCAGGAAAACCGGGACAGGGACTTTTGGAGCTTTCTTT
few	.	TRBJ2-7	TRBV11-2	CASSSSRSSYEQYF	TGTGCCAGCAGCTCCAGTAGGAGCTCCTACGAGCAGTACTTC
many	.	TRBJ2-1	TRBV7-2	CASSSRGEGYNEQFF	TGTGCCAGCAGCTCCCGTGGGGAAGGGTACAATGAGCAGTTCTTC
many	.	TRBJ1-1	TRBV20-1	CSLARGGETEAFF	TGCAGTCTCGCCCGCGGGGGCGAGACTGAAGCTTTCTTT
many	.	TRBJ2-3	TRBV20-1	CSARDIGGAHSTDTQYF	TGCAGTGCTAGAGATATTGGGGGGGCACATAGCACAGATACGCAGTATTTT
many	.	TRBJ2-5	TRBV5-1	CASSPHREETQYF	TGCGCCAGCAGCCCCCACAGGGAGGAGACCCAGTACTTC
many	.	TRBJ1-1	TRBV3-1	CASSPWGRRGGNTEAFF	TGTGCCAGCAGCCCTTGGGGACGCCGGGGAGGAAACACTGAAGCTTTCTTT
medium-sized	.	TRBJ2-1	TRBV11-3	CASSSRGGQGNEQFF	TGTGCCAGCAGCTCGAGGGGTGGCCAGGGGAATGAGCAGTTCTTC
many	.	TRBJ1-1	TRBV24-1	CATSEQGTEAFF	TGTGCCACCAGTGAGCAGGGAACTGAAGCTTTCTTT
many	.	TRBJ1-5	TRBV18	CASSPSDRPNQPQHF	TGTGCCAGCTCACCCTCCGACAGGCCGAATCAGCCCCAGCATTTT
many	.	TRBJ2-7	TRBV3-1	CASSPGQLYEQYF	TGTGCCAGCAGCCCCGGACAGCTCTACGAGCAGTACTTC
.	.	TRBJ1-6	TRBV7-6	CASSSPDAYNSPLHF	TGTGCCAGCAGCTCTCCCGACGCCTATAATTCACCCCTCCACTTT
many	TRBD2	TRBJ2-1	TRBV12-5	CASGFLGLAESSYNEQFF	TGTGCTAGTGGTTTCCTGGGACTAGCGGAGAGCTCCTACAATGAGCAGTTCTTC
.	.	TRBJ2-6	TRBV28	CASSKPSSGANVLTF	TGTGCCAGCTCAAAACCAAGCTCTGGGGCCAACGTCCTGACTTTC
many	TRBD1	TRBJ1-1	TRBV11-1	CASSPDGRDSEAFF	TGTGCCAGCAGCCCAGACGGGCGGGACAGTGAAGCTTTCTTT
.	.	TRBJ1-6	TRBV6-5	CASSYSDSNRNSPLHF	TGTGCCAGCAGTTACTCGGACAGTAACAGAAATTCACCCCTCCACTTT